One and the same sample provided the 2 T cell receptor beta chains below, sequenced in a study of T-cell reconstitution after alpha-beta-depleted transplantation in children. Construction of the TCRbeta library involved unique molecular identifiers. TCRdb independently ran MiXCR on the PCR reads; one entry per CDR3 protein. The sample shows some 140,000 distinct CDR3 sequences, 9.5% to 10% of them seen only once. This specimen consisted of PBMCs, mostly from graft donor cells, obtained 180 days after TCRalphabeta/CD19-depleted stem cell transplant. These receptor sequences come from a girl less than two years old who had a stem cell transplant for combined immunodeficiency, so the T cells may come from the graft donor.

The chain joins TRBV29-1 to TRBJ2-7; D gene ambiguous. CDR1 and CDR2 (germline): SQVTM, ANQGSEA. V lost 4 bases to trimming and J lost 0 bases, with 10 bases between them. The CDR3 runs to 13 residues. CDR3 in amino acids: CSVGQKLSYEQYF. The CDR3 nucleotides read TGCAGCGTTGGCCAGAAACTCTCCTACGAGCAGTACTTC.

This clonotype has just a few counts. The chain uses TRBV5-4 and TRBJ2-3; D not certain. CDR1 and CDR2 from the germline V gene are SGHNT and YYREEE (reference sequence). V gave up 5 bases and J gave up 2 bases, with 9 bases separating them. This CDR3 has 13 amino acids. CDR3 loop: CASSRVPTDTQYF. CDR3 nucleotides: TGTGCCAGCAGTCGAGTCCCCACAGATACGCAGTATTTT.